This TCR beta chain came from a study of radiotherapy plus CTLA-4 blockade in lung cancer. The CDR3 runs to 16 residues. Trimming took 3 bases from V and 0 from J; bases not matched to a gene: 5. From germline, CDR1 is KGHSH and CDR2 LQKENI. Sequencing was performed with immunoSEQ multiplex PCR; in TCRdb, only in-frame clones are kept and a portion is missing. The repertoire includes about 77,000 clones, roughly four fifths of them detected once, and 8% to 10% sits in the top ten. The sequencing used peripheral blood, collected from a patient treated with radiotherapy plus ipilimumab. This TCR came from a human donor with non-small cell lung cancer whose response to radiotherapy plus ipilimumab could not be evaluated. V and J are TRBV18 and TRBJ1-1; 9 positions match TRBD1. In nucleotides, the CDR3 is TGTGCCAGCTCACCCAGACAGGGGGGGATGAACACTGAAGCTTTCTTT. Its translation: CASSPRQGGMNTEAFF. Full variable domain (missing parts from reference TRBV18 and TRBJ1-1): NAGVMQNPRHLVRRRGQEARLRCSPMKGHSHVYWYRQLPEEGLKFMVYLQKENIIDESGMPKERFSAEFPKEGPSILRIQQVVRGDSAAYFCASSPRQGGMNTEAFFGQGTRLTVV.